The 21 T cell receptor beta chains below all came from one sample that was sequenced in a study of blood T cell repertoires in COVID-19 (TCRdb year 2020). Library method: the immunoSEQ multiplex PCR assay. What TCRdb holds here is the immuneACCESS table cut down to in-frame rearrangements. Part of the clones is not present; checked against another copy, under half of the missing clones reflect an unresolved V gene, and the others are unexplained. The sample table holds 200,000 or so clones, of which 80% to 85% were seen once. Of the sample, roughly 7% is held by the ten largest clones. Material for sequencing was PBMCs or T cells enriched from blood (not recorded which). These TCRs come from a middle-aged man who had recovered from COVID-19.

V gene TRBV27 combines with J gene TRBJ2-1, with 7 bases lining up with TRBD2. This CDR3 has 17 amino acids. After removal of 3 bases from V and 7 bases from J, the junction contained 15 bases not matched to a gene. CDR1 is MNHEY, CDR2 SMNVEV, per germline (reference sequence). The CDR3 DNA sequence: TGTGCCAGCAGTTTCTCAACTACGGGGGGTTGGGGAAATGAGCAGTTCTTC. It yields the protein CASSFSTTGGWGNEQFF.

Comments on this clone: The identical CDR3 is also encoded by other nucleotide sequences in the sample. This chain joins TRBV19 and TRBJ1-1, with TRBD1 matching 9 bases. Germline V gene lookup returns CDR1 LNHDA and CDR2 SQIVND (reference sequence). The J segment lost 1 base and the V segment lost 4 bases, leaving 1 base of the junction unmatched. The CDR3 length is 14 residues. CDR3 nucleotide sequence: TGTGCCAGTAGTAGACAGGGGGGGAACACTGAAGCTTTCTTT. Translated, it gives CASSRQGGNTEAFF.

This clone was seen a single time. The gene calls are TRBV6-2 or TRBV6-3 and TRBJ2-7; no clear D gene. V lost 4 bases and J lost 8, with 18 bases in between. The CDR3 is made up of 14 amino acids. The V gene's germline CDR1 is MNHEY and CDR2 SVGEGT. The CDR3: CASSSRIPPLQQYF. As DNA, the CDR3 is TGTGCCAGCAGTTCCAGGATCCCTCCTTTACAGCAGTACTTC.

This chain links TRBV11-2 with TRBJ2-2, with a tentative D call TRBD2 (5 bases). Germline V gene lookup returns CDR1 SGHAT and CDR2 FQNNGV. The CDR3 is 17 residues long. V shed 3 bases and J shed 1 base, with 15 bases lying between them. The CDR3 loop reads CASSFRLRTGNTGELFF. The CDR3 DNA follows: TGTGCCAGCAGCTTTAGACTTCGGACTGGGAACACCGGGGAGCTGTTTTTT.

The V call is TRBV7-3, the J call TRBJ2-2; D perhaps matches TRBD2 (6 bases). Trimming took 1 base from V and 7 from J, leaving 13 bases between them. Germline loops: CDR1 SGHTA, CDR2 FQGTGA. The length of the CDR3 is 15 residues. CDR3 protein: CASSLREVEGGELFF. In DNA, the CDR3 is TGTGCCAGCAGCTTAAGGGAGGTTGAAGGCGGGGAGCTGTTTTTT.

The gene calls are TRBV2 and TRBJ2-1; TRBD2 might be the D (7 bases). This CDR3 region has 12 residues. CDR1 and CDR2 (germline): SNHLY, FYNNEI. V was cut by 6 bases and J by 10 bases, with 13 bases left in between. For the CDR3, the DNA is TGTGCCAGCAGCGAGGGGGGGAGGGAGCAGTTCTTC. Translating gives CASSEGGREQFF. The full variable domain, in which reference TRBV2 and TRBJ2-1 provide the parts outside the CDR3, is EPEVTQTPSHQVTQMGQEVILRCVPISNHLYFYWYRQILGQKVEFLVSFYNNEISEKSEIFDDQFSVERPDGSNFTLKIRSTKLEDSAMYFCASSEGGREQFFGPGTRLTVL.

In DNA, the CDR3 is TGTGCCAGCAGTTACGGGGGCAGGGGGCTAAGCGCTGAAGCTTTCTTT. Its translation is CASSYGGRGLSAEAFF. The V and J genes are TRBV6-5 and TRBJ1-1; 8 nucleotides align to TRBD1. Germline V gene data show CDR1 as MNHEY and CDR2 as SVGAGI. The J segment lost 6 bases and the V segment lost 2 bases, leaving 11 bases of the junction unmatched. The CDR3 covers 16 residues.

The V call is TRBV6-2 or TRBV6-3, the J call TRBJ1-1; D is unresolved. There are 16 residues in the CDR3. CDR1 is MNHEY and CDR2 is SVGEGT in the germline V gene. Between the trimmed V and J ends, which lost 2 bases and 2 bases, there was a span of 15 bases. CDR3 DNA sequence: TGTGCCAGCAGTTACCCCACGAAAAGAGGCAACACTGAAGCTTTCTTT. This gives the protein CASSYPTKRGNTEAFF.

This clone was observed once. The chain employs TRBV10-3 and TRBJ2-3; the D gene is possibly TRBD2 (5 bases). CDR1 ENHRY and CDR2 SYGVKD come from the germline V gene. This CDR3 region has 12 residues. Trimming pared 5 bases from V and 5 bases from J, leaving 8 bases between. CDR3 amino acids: CAISTTRDTQYF. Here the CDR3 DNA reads TGTGCCATCAGTACCACTAGAGATACGCAGTATTTT.

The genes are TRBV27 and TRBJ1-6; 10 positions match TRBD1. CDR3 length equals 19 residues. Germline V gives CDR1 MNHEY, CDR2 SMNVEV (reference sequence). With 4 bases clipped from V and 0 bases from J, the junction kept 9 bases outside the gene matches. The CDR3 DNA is TGTGCCAGCAGTTCCTACTACCGGGACAGGGGCTCCTATAATTCACCCCTCCACTTT. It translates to CASSSYYRDRGSYNSPLHF.

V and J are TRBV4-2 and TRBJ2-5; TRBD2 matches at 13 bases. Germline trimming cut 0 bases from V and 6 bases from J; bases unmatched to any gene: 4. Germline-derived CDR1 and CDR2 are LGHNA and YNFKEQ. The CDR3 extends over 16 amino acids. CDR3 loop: CASSQDRTSGGKTQYF. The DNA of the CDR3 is TGTGCCAGCAGCCAAGATCGGACTAGCGGGGGAAAGACCCAGTACTTC.

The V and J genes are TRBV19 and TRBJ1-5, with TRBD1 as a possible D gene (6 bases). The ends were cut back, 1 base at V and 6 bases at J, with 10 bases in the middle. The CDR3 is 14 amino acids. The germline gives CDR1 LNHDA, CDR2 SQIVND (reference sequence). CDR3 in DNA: TGTGCCAGTAGTATAGTGGGGGCAGGTCAGCCCCAGCATTTT. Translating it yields CASSIVGAGQPQHF.

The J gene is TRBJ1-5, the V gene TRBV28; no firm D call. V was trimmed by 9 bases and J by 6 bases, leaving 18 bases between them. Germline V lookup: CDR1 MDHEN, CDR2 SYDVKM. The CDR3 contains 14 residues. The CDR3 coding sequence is TGTGCCAGTCGTGGAGGGATACTGGGTCAGCCCCAGCATTTT. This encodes CASRGGILGQPQHF.

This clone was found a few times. CDR3 sequence: CASSPVPPGYTF. The CDR3 DNA is TGTGCCAGCAGCCCAGTGCCGCCAGGCTACACCTTC. The chain joins TRBV7-2 to TRBJ1-2; D gene unclear. CDR3 length: 12 amino acids. Germline V gene data show CDR1 as SGHTA and CDR2 as FQGNSA. The V gene lost 5 bases and the J gene lost 8 bases, with 12 bases spanning the gap. Based on the CDR3 plus reference TRBV7-2 and TRBJ1-2, the full variable domain is GAGVSQSPSNKVTEKGKDVELRCDPISGHTALYWYRQSLGQGLEFLIYFQGNSAPDKSGLPSDRFSAERTGGSVSTLTIQRTQQEDSAVYLCASSPVPPGYTFGSGTRLTVV.

CDR3 region: CSASKGAYGYTF. CDR3 DNA sequence: TGCAGTGCTAGTAAGGGGGCCTATGGCTACACCTTC. V gene TRBV20-1 combines with J gene TRBJ1-2; 7 nucleotides align to TRBD1. CDR1 and CDR2 from the germline V gene are DFQATT and SNEGSKA (reference sequence). The J segment lost 4 bases and the V segment lost 3 bases, leaving 2 bases of the junction unmatched. The CDR3 runs to 12 residues.

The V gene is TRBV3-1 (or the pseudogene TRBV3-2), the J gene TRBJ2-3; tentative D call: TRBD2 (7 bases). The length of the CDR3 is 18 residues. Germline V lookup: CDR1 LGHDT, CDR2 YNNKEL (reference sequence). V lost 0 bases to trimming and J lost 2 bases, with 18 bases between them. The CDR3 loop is CASSQDLLRGGDTDTQYF. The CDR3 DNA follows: TGTGCCAGCAGCCAAGATTTGTTGAGGGGGGGGGACACAGATACGCAGTATTTT.

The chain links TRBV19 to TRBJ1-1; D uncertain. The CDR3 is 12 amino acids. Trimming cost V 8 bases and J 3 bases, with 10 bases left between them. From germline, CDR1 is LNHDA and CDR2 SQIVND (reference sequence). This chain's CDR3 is CASGGVYTEAFF. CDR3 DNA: TGTGCCAGTGGAGGTGTGTACACTGAAGCTTTCTTT. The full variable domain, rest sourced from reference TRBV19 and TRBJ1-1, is DGGITQSPKYLFRKEGQNVTLSCEQNLNHDAMYWYRQDPGQGLRLIYYSQIVNDFQKGDIAEGYSVSREKKESFPLTVTSAQKNPTAFYLCASGGVYTEAFFGQGTRLTVV.

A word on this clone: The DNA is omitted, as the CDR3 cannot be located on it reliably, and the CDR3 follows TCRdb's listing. The CDR3 reads CASSQEVGQGTF. The chain combines TRBV4-1 with TRBJ1-1; the table names TRBD1, a call not compared with the DNA. The germline CDR1 and CDR2 sequences are MGHRA and YSYEKL. The CDR3 spans 12 residues, counting both ends.

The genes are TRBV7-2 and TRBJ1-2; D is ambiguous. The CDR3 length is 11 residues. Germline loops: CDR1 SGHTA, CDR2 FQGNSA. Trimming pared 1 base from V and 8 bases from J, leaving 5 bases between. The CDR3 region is CASSLERGYTF. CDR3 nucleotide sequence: TGTGCCAGCAGCTTAGAGAGGGGCTACACCTTC.

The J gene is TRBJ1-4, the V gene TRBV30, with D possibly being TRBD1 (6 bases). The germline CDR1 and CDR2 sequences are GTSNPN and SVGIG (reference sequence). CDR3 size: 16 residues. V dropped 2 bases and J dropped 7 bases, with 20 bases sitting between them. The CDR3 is CAWSSTSQGSSEKLFF. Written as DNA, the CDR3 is TGTGCCTGGAGTTCTACATCACAGGGCTCCTCTGAAAAACTGTTTTTT. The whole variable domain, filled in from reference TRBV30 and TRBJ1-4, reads SQTIHQWPATLVQPVGSPLSLECTVEGTSNPNLYWYRQAAGRGLQLLFYSVGIGQISSEVPQNLSASRPQDRQFILSSKKLLLSDSGFYLCAWSSTSQGSSEKLFFGSGTQLSVL.

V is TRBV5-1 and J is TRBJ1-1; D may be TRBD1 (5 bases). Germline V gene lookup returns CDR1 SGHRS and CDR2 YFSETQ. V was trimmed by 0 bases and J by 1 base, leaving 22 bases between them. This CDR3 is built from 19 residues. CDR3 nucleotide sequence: TGCGCCAGCAGCTTGGTTGTATTAACGGGACTTCAGGGGAACACTGAAGCTTTCTTT. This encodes CASSLVVLTGLQGNTEAFF.